A selection of T cell receptor beta chains follows, all from one sample in a study of graft-versus-host responses after intestinal transplantation. Sequenced by immunoSEQ multiplex PCR; TCRdb stores in-frame clones only, minus some. The sample has about 90,000 clones; around 93% are singletons. The antigens these receptors bind are not known. The sample was unstimulated CD8+ T cells sorted from spleen or lymph node cells, taken before intestinal transplant. These receptor sequences come from a human donor who received an intestinal transplant. Each CDR3 is given with its conserved first and last residue. A D gene is named only where the DNA matches it firmly. Rows give clone size only sometimes, using once, few, many, or a class for an expanded clone.

v_gene	d_gene	j_gene	abundance	CDR3aa	CDR3nt
TRBV7-9	TRBD2	TRBJ2-1	.	CASSGLVNEQFF	TGTGCCAGCAGCGGACTAGTCAATGAGCAGTTCTTC
TRBV7-2	TRBD1	TRBJ1-5	.	CASRPRRDSKQPQHF	TGTGCCAGCAGGCCTCGCCGGGACAGCAAACAGCCCCAGCATTTT
TRBV19	.	TRBJ1-5	once	CASSWGAHQPQHF	TGTGCCAGTAGTTGGGGAGCTCATCAGCCCCAGCATTTT
TRBV19	.	TRBJ1-2	.	CASSIVVRGNGYTF	TGTGCCAGTAGTATAGTGGTCCGCGGGAATGGCTACACCTTC
TRBV4-2	.	TRBJ2-7	.	CASSQARSGYEQYF	TGTGCCAGCAGCCAAGCCCGTAGCGGCTACGAGCAGTACTTC
TRBV2	TRBD1	TRBJ2-1	.	CASSGTVSSYNEQFF	TGTGCCAGCAGCGGGACAGTTAGCTCCTACAATGAGCAGTTCTTC
TRBV7-2	TRBD2	TRBJ2-1	.	CASSLGASGGGGEQFF	TGTGCCAGCAGCTTAGGGGCTAGCGGGGGCGGAGGTGAGCAGTTCTTC
TRBV30	.	TRBJ1-1	.	CAWSLGGVRAFF	TGTGCCTGGAGTCTAGGGGGGGTACGGGCTTTCTTT
TRBV6-5	.	TRBJ1-4	.	CASSYLIYATNEKLFF	TGTGCCAGCAGTTACCTCATCTACGCAACTAATGAAAAACTGTTTTTT
TRBV7-9	.	TRBJ2-2	.	CASSFGTPNTGELFF	TGTGCCAGCAGCTTCGGGACACCGAACACCGGGGAGCTGTTTTTT
TRBV7-5	.	TRBJ2-1	.	CARSSTSGENEQFF	TGTGCCAGAAGCTCGACTAGCGGGGAGAATGAGCAGTTCTTC
TRBV27	TRBD1	TRBJ2-7	.	CASSLGQSYEQYF	TGTGCCAGCAGTCTGGGACAGTCCTACGAGCAGTACTTC
TRBV7-9	.	TRBJ2-3	.	CASSPPTGPFTDTQYF	TGTGCCAGCAGCCCCCCGACAGGACCGTTCACAGATACGCAGTATTTT
TRBV9	TRBD1	TRBJ2-7	.	CASSAENRGQQYF	TGTGCCAGCAGCGCAGAGAACAGGGGCCAGCAGTACTTC
TRBV10-1	.	TRBJ2-3	.	CASSEFLGGTTLTDTQYF	TGCGCCAGCAGTGAGTTTTTAGGCGGGACGACCCTCACAGATACGCAGTATTTT
TRBV18	.	TRBJ2-3	.	CASSPNSRDTDTQYF	TGTGCCAGCTCACCGAACTCCAGGGACACAGATACGCAGTATTTT
TRBV19	TRBD1	TRBJ1-5	.	CASSIGQGAGQPQHF	TGTGCCAGTAGTATAGGGCAGGGGGCAGGACAGCCCCAGCATTTT
TRBV4-1	.	TRBJ2-7	.	CASSLSGAYEQYF	TGCGCCAGCAGCTTAAGCGGAGCCTACGAGCAGTACTTC
TRBV10-1	TRBD1	TRBJ2-5	.	CASSTGTEETQYF	TGCGCCAGCAGCACTGGGACAGAAGAGACCCAGTACTTC
TRBV5-1	TRBD1	TRBJ1-1	.	CASSLGQGAEAFF	TGCGCCAGCAGCTTGGGACAGGGCGCTGAAGCTTTCTTT
TRBV29-1	.	TRBJ1-3	.	CSSTADSGNTIYF	TGCAGCAGCACAGCGGACTCTGGAAACACCATATATTTT
TRBV4-3	.	TRBJ2-5	once	CASSQQSQETQYF	TGCGCCAGCAGCCAACAGTCCCAAGAGACCCAGTACTTC
TRBV11-3	.	TRBJ2-7	.	CASSLGPPSYEQYF	TGTGCCAGCAGCTTAGGGCCGCCTTCCTACGAGCAGTACTTC
TRBV5-6	TRBD1	TRBJ1-6	.	CASSDSDRGWNSPLHF	TGTGCCAGCAGCGACAGCGACAGGGGATGGAATTCACCCCTCCACTTT
TRBV30	.	TRBJ1-5	.	CAWGAGAGNQPQHF	TGTGCCTGGGGAGCAGGGGCTGGCAATCAGCCCCAGCATTTT
TRBV10-3	TRBD1	TRBJ1-1	.	CAIRDRVGTEAFF	TGTGCCATCAGGGACAGGGTGGGCACTGAAGCTTTCTTT
TRBV5-5	TRBD1	TRBJ1-1	.	CASDGQAMNTEAFF	TGTGCCAGCGACGGACAGGCCATGAACACTGAAGCTTTCTTT
TRBV29-1	.	TRBJ2-7	.	CSAVGAGQFYEQYF	TGCAGCGCTGTAGGGGCGGGACAGTTCTACGAGCAGTACTTC
TRBV5-4	TRBD1	TRBJ1-2	.	CASSLRGYGTEEHYGYTF	TGTGCCAGCAGCTTGAGGGGGTATGGGACAGAAGAACACTATGGCTACACCTTC
TRBV19	.	TRBJ1-3	.	CASSITGSGNTIYF	TGTGCCAGTAGTATTACAGGGTCTGGAAACACCATATATTTT
TRBV7-8	.	TRBJ2-5	.	CASSSSQTQYF	TGTGCCAGCAGCTCCAGTCAGACCCAGTACTTC
TRBV4-1	.	TRBJ2-1	.	CASSQDSASSYNEQFF	TGCGCCAGCAGCCAAGATTCAGCGAGCTCCTACAATGAGCAGTTCTTC
TRBV12-5	.	TRBJ2-1	.	CASGTVRSYNEQFF	TGTGCTAGTGGGACAGTCAGATCCTACAATGAGCAGTTCTTC
TRBV5-4	.	TRBJ1-2	.	CASSFGGLLYGYTF	TGTGCCAGCAGCTTTGGGGGCCTCCTCTATGGCTACACCTTC